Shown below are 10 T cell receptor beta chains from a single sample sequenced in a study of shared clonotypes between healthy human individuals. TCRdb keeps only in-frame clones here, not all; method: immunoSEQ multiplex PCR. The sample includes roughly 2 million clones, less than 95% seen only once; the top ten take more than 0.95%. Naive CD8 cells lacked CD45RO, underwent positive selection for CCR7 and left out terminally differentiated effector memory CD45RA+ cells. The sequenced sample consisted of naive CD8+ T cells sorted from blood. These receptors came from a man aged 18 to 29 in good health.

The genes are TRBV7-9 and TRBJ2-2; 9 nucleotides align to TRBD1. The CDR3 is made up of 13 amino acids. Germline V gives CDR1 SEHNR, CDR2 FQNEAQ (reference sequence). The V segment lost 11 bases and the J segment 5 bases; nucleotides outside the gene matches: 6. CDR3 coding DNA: TGTGCCCCCGGGGACAGGGTTACCGGGGAGCTGTTTTTT. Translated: CAPGDRVTGELFF.

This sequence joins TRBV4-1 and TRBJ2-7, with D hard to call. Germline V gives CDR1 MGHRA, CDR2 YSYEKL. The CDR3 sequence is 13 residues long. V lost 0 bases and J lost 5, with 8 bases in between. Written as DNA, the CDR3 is TGCGCCAGCAGCCAAGAGCCGGGCCACGAGCAGTACTTC. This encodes CASSQEPGHEQYF.

The CDR3 DNA reads TGTGCCTGGGATAGCGGGAGCACCGGGGAGCTGTTTTTT. It yields the protein CAWDSGSTGELFF. The chain carries TRBV30 and TRBJ2-2; the match to TRBD2 covers 9 bases. The junction had 2 bases not matched to a gene; V was cut back by 5 bases and J by 4 bases. This CDR3 comprises 13 residues. The V gene's germline CDR1 is GTSNPN and CDR2 SVGIG (reference sequence). Full variable domain (missing parts from reference TRBV30 and TRBJ2-2): SQTIHQWPATLVQPVGSPLSLECTVEGTSNPNLYWYRQAAGRGLQLLFYSVGIGQISSEVPQNLSASRPQDRQFILSSKKLLLSDSGFYLCAWDSGSTGELFFGEGSRLTVL.

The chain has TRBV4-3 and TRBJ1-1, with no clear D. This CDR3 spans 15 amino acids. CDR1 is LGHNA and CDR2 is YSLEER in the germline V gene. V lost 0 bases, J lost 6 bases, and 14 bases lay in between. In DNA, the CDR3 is TGCGCCAGCAGCCAAGACCGGTGGTCTGGGGCTGAAGCTTTCTTT. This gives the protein CASSQDRWSGAEAFF.

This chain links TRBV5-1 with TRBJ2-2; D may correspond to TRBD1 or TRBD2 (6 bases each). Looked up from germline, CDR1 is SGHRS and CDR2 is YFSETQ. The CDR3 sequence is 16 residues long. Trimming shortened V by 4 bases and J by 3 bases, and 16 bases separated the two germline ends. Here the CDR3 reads CASSPLLRGDTGELFF. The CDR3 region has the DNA TGCGCCAGCAGCCCCTTGTTAAGGGGGGACACCGGGGAGCTGTTTTTT.

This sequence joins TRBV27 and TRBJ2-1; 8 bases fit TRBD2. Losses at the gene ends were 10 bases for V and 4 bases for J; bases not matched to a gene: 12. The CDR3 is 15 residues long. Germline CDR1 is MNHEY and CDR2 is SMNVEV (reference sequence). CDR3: CATYSSGGSYNEQFF. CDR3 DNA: TGTGCCACCTATTCATCGGGGGGGTCATACAATGAGCAGTTCTTC.

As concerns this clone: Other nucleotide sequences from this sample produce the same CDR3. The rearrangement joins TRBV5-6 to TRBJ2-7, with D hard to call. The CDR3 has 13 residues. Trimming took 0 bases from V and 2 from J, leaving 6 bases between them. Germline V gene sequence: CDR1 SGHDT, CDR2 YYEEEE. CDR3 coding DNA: TGTGCCAGCAGCTTGGGCTGGGCCTACGAGCAGTACTTC. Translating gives CASSLGWAYEQYF. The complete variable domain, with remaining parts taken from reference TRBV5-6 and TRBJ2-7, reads DAGVTQSPTHLIKTRGQQVTLRCSPKSGHDTVSWYQQALGQGPQFIFQYYEEEERQRGNFPDRFSGHQFPNYSSELNVNALLLGDSALYLCASSLGWAYEQYFGPGTRLTVT.

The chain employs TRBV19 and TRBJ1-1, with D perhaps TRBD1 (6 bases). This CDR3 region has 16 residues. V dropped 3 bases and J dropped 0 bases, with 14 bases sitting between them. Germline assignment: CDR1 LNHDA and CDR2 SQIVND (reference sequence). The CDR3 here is CASSIQGIPLNTEAFF. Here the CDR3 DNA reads TGTGCCAGTAGTATCCAGGGGATCCCCTTGAACACTGAAGCTTTCTTT.

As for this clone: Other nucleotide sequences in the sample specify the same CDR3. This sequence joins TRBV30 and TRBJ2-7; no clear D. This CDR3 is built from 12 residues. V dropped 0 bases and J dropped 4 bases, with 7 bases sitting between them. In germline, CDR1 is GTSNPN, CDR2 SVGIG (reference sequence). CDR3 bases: TGTGCCTGGAGTGTAGGCAGGTACGAGCAGTACTTC. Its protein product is CAWSVGRYEQYF.

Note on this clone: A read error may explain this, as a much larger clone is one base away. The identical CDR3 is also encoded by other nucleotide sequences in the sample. CDR3 region: CASSLRGNTEAFF. In DNA, the CDR3 is TGTGCCAGCAGTTTAAGGGGGAACACTGAAGCTTTCTTT. The V call is TRBV27, the J call TRBJ1-1; D is possibly TRBD1 (5 bases). The CDR3 length is 13 residues. Germline CDR1 is MNHEY and CDR2 is SMNVEV (reference sequence). V lost 2 bases and J 1 base, leaving 5 bases between the germline ends.